Listed below are T cell receptor beta chains from one sample, sequenced in a study of T cell repertoires in cytomegalovirus infection. TCRdb recomputed calls from the reads with MiXCR, one row per CDR3 protein. This table has nearly 700,000 distinct CDR3 sequences, around 31% appearing once. Their target antigens are unknown. The sample was cultured PBMCs, taken from culture after CMV antigen stimulation. Source of these receptors: a human donor in good health (CMV status not recorded). Some clones in this sample may be carry-over from other donors' samples. Each CDR3 is given with its conserved first and last residue. The D gene is left open where the match is weak. Rows may omit the clone size; those that give it use once, few, many or a size class.

v_call	d_call	clone_size	j_call	cdr3_aa	cdr3_nt
TRBV12-3/TRBV12-4	-	-	TRBJ1-4	CASSQNSGGEEKLFF	TGTGCCAGCAGTCAAAACAGCGGGGGGGAGGAAAAACTGTTTTTT
TRBV12-3/TRBV12-4	TRBD1	-	TRBJ2-5	CASQATGQSMTQYF	TGTGCCAGTCAGGCGACGGGACAGTCTATGACCCAGTACTTC
TRBV7-6	-	-	TRBJ2-3	CASSLVAGSSPDTQYF	TGTGCCAGCAGCTTAGTAGCCGGGAGTAGTCCAGATACGCAGTATTTT
TRBV7-9	TRBD1	few	TRBJ1-2	CASSSTGDGYTF	TGTGCCAGCAGCTCGACAGGGGATGGCTACACCTTC
TRBV6-2/TRBV6-3	-	few	TRBJ1-5	CASRLRNQPQHF	TGTGCCAGCAGGCTCCGCAATCAGCCCCAGCATTTT
TRBV7-9	TRBD1	few	TRBJ2-4	CASSEPGQGVNIQYF	TGTGCCAGCAGCGAGCCGGGACAGGGGGTAAACATTCAGTACTTC
TRBV4-2	TRBD2	-	TRBJ2-7	CASSQEGLAGSYEQYF	TGTGCCAGCAGCCAGGAGGGACTAGCGGGCTCCTACGAGCAGTACTTC
TRBV7-6	-	-	TRBJ2-7	CASCVGPSDEQYF	TGTGCCAGCTGCGTGGGACCATCGGACGAGCAGTACTTC
TRBV20-1	TRBD1	-	TRBJ2-2	CSARQGLITGELFF	TGCAGTGCCCGACAGGGATTAATCACCGGGGAGCTGTTTTTT
TRBV11-2	TRBD2	-	TRBJ2-5	CASSLGAPLAGAGETQYF	TGTGCCAGCAGCTTGGGGGCCCCTCTAGCGGGAGCTGGGGAGACCCAGTACTTC
TRBV19	TRBD1	few	TRBJ1-5	CASSREGAYSNQPQHF	TGTGCCAGTAGTCGGGAGGGGGCATATAGCAATCAGCCCCAGCATTTT
TRBV6-5	TRBD1	-	TRBJ1-2	CASSRTGTTDGYTF	TGTGCCAGCAGTCGGACAGGGACTACAGATGGCTACACCTTC
TRBV6-1	TRBD1	many	TRBJ2-7	CASGQGAHEQYF	TGTGCCAGCGGACAGGGGGCCCACGAGCAGTACTTC
TRBV7-2	TRBD2	many	TRBJ2-7	CASSLILAGAYEQYF	TGTGCCAGCAGCTTAATCCTAGCGGGAGCCTACGAGCAGTACTTC
TRBV4-1	TRBD1	few	TRBJ1-4	CASSLRDRVEKLFF	TGCGCCAGCAGCCTCCGGGACAGGGTTGAAAAACTGTTTTTT
TRBV6-5	-	-	TRBJ2-7	CASSSPPETNSYEQYF	TGTGCCAGCAGTTCCCCCCCCGAGACTAACTCCTACGAGCAGTACTTC
TRBV12-3/TRBV12-4	-	-	TRBJ2-3	CASSWDPPKDTQYF	TGTGCCAGCAGTTGGGACCCCCCTAAGGATACGCAGTATTTT
TRBV7-9	TRBD2	few	TRBJ2-5	CASTGRGAETQYF	TGTGCCAGCACTGGGAGGGGTGCCGAGACCCAGTACTTC
TRBV7-2	TRBD2	few	TRBJ2-1	CASSPATGLASNNEQFF	TGTGCCAGCAGCCCAGCAACGGGACTAGCGAGCAACAATGAGCAGTTCTTC
TRBV5-4	-	few	TRBJ2-5	CASSSGRWDGQETQYF	TGTGCCAGCAGCTCAGGACGGTGGGACGGCCAAGAGACCCAGTACTTC
TRBV7-1	-	-	TRBJ1-5	CASSSGATAQHF	TGTGCCAGCAGCTCCGGGGCCACGGCCCAGCATTTT
TRBV7-9	TRBD2	few	TRBJ2-1	CASSSTSGGHNEQFF	TGTGCCAGCAGCTCCACTAGCGGGGGACACAATGAGCAGTTCTTC
TRBV4-1	TRBD1	-	TRBJ1-2	CASSLSGDSPNNYGYTF	TGCGCCAGCAGCCTGTCCGGGGACAGCCCTAATAACTATGGCTACACCTTC
TRBV5-4	-	once	TRBJ2-3	CASSGEAGEYF	TGTGCCAGCAGCGGCGAGGCAGGGGAGTATTTT
TRBV19	TRBD2	-	TRBJ2-3	CASSIPGGSTDTQYF	TGTGCCAGTAGTATCCCGGGGGGAAGCACAGATACGCAGTATTTT
TRBV7-6	TRBD2	-	TRBJ2-3	CASSALAGGMATQYF	TGTGCCAGCAGCGCGTTAGCGGGAGGCATGGCTACGCAGTATTTT
TRBV5-1	-	few	TRBJ2-1	CASFPGGSVNEQFF	TGCGCCAGCTTCCCCGGGGGTAGCGTGAATGAGCAGTTCTTC
TRBV7-2	-	-	TRBJ2-4	CASSSLGFYLAKNIQYF	TGTGCCAGCAGCTCACTCGGGTTTTACTTAGCCAAAAACATTCAGTACTTC
TRBV12-3/TRBV12-4	-	-	TRBJ1-5	CASSLGISNQPQHF	TGTGCCAGCAGCTTGGGAATTAGCAATCAGCCCCAGCATTTT
TRBV7-8	-	many	TRBJ2-7	CASSLRLTTYEQYF	TGTGCCAGCAGCTTAAGGCTAACTACCTACGAGCAGTACTTC
TRBV7-2	TRBD1	-	TRBJ1-3	CASSLRSGPPTGGGGNTIYF	TGTGCCAGCAGCTTAAGGTCCGGGCCCCCCACAGGGGGCGGCGGAAACACCATATATTTT
TRBV7-2	TRBD2	-	TRBJ2-7	CASSFQGSGLATPYEQYF	TGTGCCAGCAGCTTCCAGGGGTCGGGACTAGCTACCCCCTACGAGCAGTACTTC
TRBV2	-	-	TRBJ2-7	CASSEVEQYF	TGTGCCAGCAGTGAAGTCGAGCAGTACTTC
TRBV2	TRBD1	-	TRBJ1-1	CASTWDPTGAGTEAFF	TGTGCCAGCACCTGGGATCCGACAGGGGCAGGGACTGAAGCTTTCTTT
TRBV4-2	-	-	TRBJ2-1	CASSQVAPIRYNEQFF	TGTGCCAGCAGCCAAGTTGCCCCGATCCGCTACAATGAGCAGTTCTTC
TRBV5-6	-	few	TRBJ1-1	CASSLPLGSTEAFF	TGTGCCAGCAGCCTCCCGCTGGGTTCAACTGAAGCTTTCTTT